The clone carrying this T cell receptor beta chain appeared once. This specimen belongs to a study of control samples from healthy donors and cancer patients. The protocol was immunoSEQ multiplex PCR, while the TCRdb copy is restricted to in-frame clones and leaves out a portion. Of about 100,000 clones in the sample, around four fifths were seen once. The length of the CDR3 is 13 residues. Per the germline V gene, CDR1 is MNHEY and CDR2 is SVGAGI. The V and J ends lost 8 bases and 10 bases respectively, with 15 bases between them. The chain uses TRBV6-5 and TRBJ1-6; D ambiguous. Specimen: blood. This clonotype was sampled from a man between 18 and 29 years old in good health. DNA for the CDR3: TGTGCCAGCCGTCGGCAGAGTGGATCACCCCTCCACTTT. Protein product: CASRRQSGSPLHF.